The rows below give T cell receptor beta chains drawn from one sample of a study of OX40 agonist ivuxolimab in advanced cancers. Only in-frame clones appear in the TCRdb table, and some are missing; sequencing was by immunoSEQ multiplex PCR. Of about 65,000 clones in the sample, around nine tenths are singletons; the top ten hold less than 0.4%. Sequenced here: CD4+ or CD8+ T cells sorted from blood, sampled in a trial of the OX40 agonist ivuxolimab. Every receptor here comes from an adult with an advanced solid tumor such as melanoma, head and neck, liver or kidney cancer. Both conserved end residues are part of each CDR3. Expanded clones are given a class, and other clones once, few, many or no size at all.

TRBV21-1	-	TRBJ1-4	CASSTPGQSPEKLFF
TRBV7-2	-	TRBJ2-1	CASSRTGQGANEQFF
TRBV9	-	TRBJ1-1	CASSWTGENTEAFF
TRBV2	-	TRBJ1-5	CASSQTGSVVHF
TRBV30	few	TRBJ1-1	CAWSGQGQRGAFF
TRBV7-6	-	TRBJ2-4	CASSQGGAKNIQYF
TRBV12-5	-	TRBJ2-7	CASGLVIGSSYEQYF
TRBV7-2	-	TRBJ1-2	CASSLNPGGFYGYTF
TRBV6-5	-	TRBJ2-2	CASSYLGAGVTGELFF
TRBV7-9	-	TRBJ2-7	CASSLTDLSYEQYF
TRBV18	-	TRBJ1-6	CASSPSPGPPLHF
TRBV4-1	-	TRBJ2-4	CASSQESSGGPLAKNIQYF
TRBV6-1	-	TRBJ2-3	CASTPADTQYF
TRBV5-1	-	TRBJ2-6	CASSLVIGTTSGANVLTF
TRBV2	-	TRBJ1-6	CASIMESRTLNSPLHF
TRBV4-1	-	TRBJ1-2	CASSQPGGRINYGYTF
TRBV6-1	-	TRBJ2-7	CATSTVYEQYF
TRBV27	-	TRBJ2-5	CASSPDRGSKTQYF
TRBV13	-	TRBJ1-3	CASSKIRDREKRNTIYF
TRBV18	-	TRBJ2-3	CASSPGLAAPDTQYF
TRBV6-1	-	TRBJ1-5	CASILGAGGDQPQHF
TRBV25-1	-	TRBJ2-7	CASSELAGYEQYF
TRBV5-1	-	TRBJ1-1	CASSLEAGRTEAFF
TRBV4-1	-	TRBJ1-2	CASSPAGTGTIGYTF
TRBV18	-	-	CASSQQGLTYEQYF
TRBV18	-	TRBJ1-1	CASSFDSNTEAFF
TRBV7-2	-	TRBJ2-2	CASSPFGGELFF
TRBV10-3	-	TRBJ2-2	CAIKGSGGTGELFF
TRBV27	once	TRBJ2-7	CASSSHYEQYF
TRBV19	few	TRBJ2-2	CASSILTPLAGTGELFF
TRBV2	once	TRBJ1-1	CASSARTGVNTEAFF
TRBV7-8	-	TRBJ1-4	CASSLDGRVGSYEKLFF
TRBV18	-	TRBJ1-6	CASSRDKGRDSPLHF
TRBV7-2	-	TRBJ2-7	CASSRSTTDTYEQYF
TRBV5-8	-	TRBJ1-1	CASSHWGGDTEAFF
TRBV7-9	-	TRBJ1-3	CASSLARNRLLSGNTIYF